The 10 T cell receptor beta chains below were found in one sample sequenced in a study of T cell responses to AZD1222 COVID-19 vaccine. Sequencing used immunoSEQ multiplex PCR; TCRdb keeps in-frame clones, though not all of them. The repertoire consists of around 180,000 clones, with over 80% occurring once and the leading ten covering under 3.5%. Sequencing used peripheral blood, obtained on day 0 of MenACWY control vaccination. Receptors originate from an adult in good health.

The chain recombines TRBV2 with TRBJ1-2; possibly TRBD1 for D (6 bases). Germline CDR1 is SNHLY and CDR2 is FYNNEI. Trimming stripped 7 bases from V and 6 bases from J, with 12 bases between. This CDR3 has 12 residues. This chain's CDR3 is CASTRGAHGYTF. CDR3 nucleotide sequence: TGTGCCAGCACGAGGGGGGCGCATGGCTACACCTTC.

This chain uses TRBV3-1 (or the pseudogene TRBV3-2) with TRBJ1-2, with 8 bases lining up with TRBD1. V shed 0 bases and J 4 bases; nucleotides not matched to a gene: 7. Germline lookup yields CDR1 LGHDT and CDR2 YNNKEL (reference sequence). This CDR3 has 16 amino acids. This chain's CDR3 is CASSQDIRTGLYGYTF. DNA for the CDR3: TGTGCCAGCAGCCAAGATATTAGGACAGGGCTCTATGGCTACACCTTC.

The J gene is TRBJ2-3, the V gene TRBV24-1, with 9 bases fitting TRBD2. Germline V CDR1 and CDR2: KGHDR, SFDVKD. After removal of 6 bases from V and 2 bases from J, the junction contained 5 bases not matched to a gene. The CDR3 runs to 15 residues. DNA of the CDR3: TGTGCCACCAGTTTTGGGACTAGCTCCACAGATACGCAGTATTTT. Its protein is CATSFGTSSTDTQYF.

The chain has TRBV29-1 and TRBJ2-1, with 12 bases matching TRBD2. The CDR3 loop spans 14 amino acids. Germline V gene data show CDR1 as SQVTM and CDR2 as ANQGSEA. Trimming cost V 7 bases and J 10 bases; bases outside gene matches: 11. CDR3 protein: CSGKLAGGPAEQFF. The CDR3 DNA sequence: TGCAGCGGGAAACTAGCGGGAGGCCCCGCGGAGCAGTTCTTC.

The chain combines TRBV14 with TRBJ2-1; maybe TRBD1 (5 bases). V was pared by 3 bases and J by 10 bases, with 16 bases between. Germline values: CDR1 SGHDN, CDR2 FVKESK. The CDR3 has 14 residues. The chain's CDR3 is CASSQGVRVGEQFF. The CDR3 DNA reads as TGTGCCAGCAGCCAGGGCGTCAGGGTAGGAGAGCAGTTCTTC. The entire variable domain, with the rest obtained from reference TRBV14 and TRBJ2-1, is as follows: EAGVTQFPSHSVIEKGQTVTLRCDPISGHDNLYWYRRVMGKEIKFLLHFVKESKQDESGMPNNRFLAERTGGTYSTLKVQPAELEDSGVYFCASSQGVRVGEQFFGPGTRLTVL.

The rearrangement links TRBV6-5 to TRBJ2-1; D may be TRBD1 (6 bases). V lost 4 bases and J 0 bases, leaving 13 bases between the germline ends. Germline assignment: CDR1 MNHEY and CDR2 SVGAGI. The CDR3 loop spans 16 amino acids. In DNA form, the CDR3 reads TGTGCCAGCAGTTTACAGGGACCTAGCTCCTACAATGAGCAGTTCTTC. It encodes CASSLQGPSSYNEQFF.

V usage is TRBV5-1 and J usage is TRBJ2-2; no definite D call. This CDR3 is 15 amino acids long. Germline V CDR1 and CDR2: SGHRS, YFSETQ. With 0 bases removed from V and 3 bases from J, the gap between germline ends came to 9 bases. CDR3 coding DNA: TGCGCCAGCAGCTTGGGGCTAACCGACACCGGGGAGCTGTTTTTT. Amino acid sequence: CASSLGLTDTGELFF.

V and J are TRBV6-5 and TRBJ2-1; D unclear. The CDR3 runs 14 residues. V lost 5 bases to trimming and J lost 3 bases, with 11 bases between them. Per the germline V gene, CDR1 is MNHEY and CDR2 is SVGAGI. DNA of the CDR3: TGTGCCAGCAGTCCTTTGGTCAGCTACAATGAGCAGTTCTTC. This gives the protein CASSPLVSYNEQFF.

The rearrangement links TRBV15 to TRBJ2-7, with 9 bases lining up with TRBD1. CDR3 size: 14 residues. The ends lost 3 bases at V and 4 bases at J; junction bases unmatched: 4. In germline, CDR1 is LNHNV, CDR2 YYDKDF (reference sequence). The CDR3, as DNA: TGTGCCACCAGCAGGGACAGGGGAGGATACGAGCAGTACTTC. Protein: CATSRDRGGYEQYF.

This chain connects TRBV19 to TRBJ1-2; TRBD1 aligns across 7 bases. Germline V lookup: CDR1 LNHDA, CDR2 SQIVND (reference sequence). The CDR3 covers 14 residues. The V gene end was trimmed by 6 bases and the J gene end by 6 bases; junction bases not matched to a gene: 10. The CDR3 DNA is TGTGCCAGTAGGTACGACAGGGTCTTCAATGGCTACACCTTC. This sequence encodes CASRYDRVFNGYTF.